These 21 T cell receptor beta chains were sequenced from one sample in a study of T cell repertoires in cytomegalovirus infection. TCRdb re-derived calls from the reads in MiXCR, one entry per CDR3 protein. The sample lists some 320,000 distinct CDR3 sequences, around a tenth seen once, with 3.5% to 4.5% in the top ten. The sequenced sample consisted of PBMCs. The receptors were sampled from a human donor in good health (CMV status not recorded). Some clones in this sample may be carry-over from other donors' samples.

In its sample, this clonotype was seen many times. This chain uses TRBV11-2 with TRBJ2-7; 9 nucleotides align to TRBD1. Germline assignment: CDR1 SGHAT and CDR2 FQNNGV. V shed 4 bases and J 5 bases; nucleotides not matched to a gene: 3. The CDR3 has 13 residues. The CDR3 protein is CASSSWTGDEQYF. As DNA, the CDR3 is TGTGCCAGCAGCTCCTGGACAGGGGACGAGCAGTACTTC.

This rearrangement joins TRBV6-1 to TRBJ2-2; possibly TRBD2 for D (6 bases). V lost 6 bases and J lost 6, with 20 bases in between. This CDR3 contains 16 residues. Germline CDR1 reads MNHNS; CDR2 reads SASEGT. The CDR3 is CASRQNRLVAPGELFF. The CDR3, as DNA: TGTGCCAGCAGACAAAATCGACTAGTCGCTCCCGGGGAGCTGTTTTTT.

This clonotype was observed a few times. In DNA, the CDR3 is TGCAGTGCTAGGGGGAGCGCCTACGAGCAGTACTTC. Translating it yields CSARGSAYEQYF. This chain connects TRBV20-1 to TRBJ2-7; D is possibly TRBD2 (5 bases). Germline assignment: CDR1 DFQATT and CDR2 SNEGSKA (reference sequence). The CDR3 extends over 12 amino acids. Trimming removed 3 bases at V and 2 bases at J, with 8 bases between.

The chain links TRBV2 to TRBJ2-5; D is possibly TRBD1 (6 bases). This CDR3 comprises 14 residues. Trimming shortened V by 5 bases and J by 5 bases, and 15 bases separated the two germline ends. Per the germline V gene, CDR1 is SNHLY and CDR2 is FYNNEI. The CDR3 sequence: CASSPGQKRETQYF. For the CDR3, the DNA is TGTGCCAGCAGTCCCGGACAGAAGAGGGAGACCCAGTACTTC.

Details on this clonotype: With a much larger clone just one base away, this may be a read error. The chain couples TRBV6-2 or TRBV6-3 to TRBJ1-5; D is uncertain. CDR3 size: 16 residues. Looked up from germline, CDR1 is MNHEY and CDR2 is SVGEGT. Deletions cut 2 bases from V and 6 bases from J, with 17 bases between. The CDR3 DNA is TGTGCCAGCAGTTACCCACAGATCCGAGGCAGTCAGCCCCAGCATTTT. As protein: CASSYPQIRGSQPQHF.

The chain is built from TRBV20-1 and TRBJ2-7; D might be TRBD2 (7 bases). The germline CDR1 and CDR2 sequences are DFQATT and SNEGSKA (reference sequence). The CDR3 consists of 13 residues. Trimming took off 3 bases at V and 6 bases at J, with 15 bases between the two ends. CDR3 DNA: TGCAGTGCTAGCTATGCGGGGGCGGGCGAGCAGTACTTC. Translation: CSASYAGAGEQYF.

This clonotype occurred a few times. The rearrangement joins TRBV20-1 to TRBJ2-3, with TRBD2 matching 7 bases. J gave up 1 base and V 3 bases, and 7 bases lay outside the gene matches. The CDR3 contains 15 residues. Looked up from germline, CDR1 is DFQATT and CDR2 is SNEGSKA (reference sequence). The CDR3 nucleotides are TGCAGTGCTAGCGGCCGGGGAGGGGGCACAGATACGCAGTATTTT. Its translation: CSASGRGGGTDTQYF.

The gene calls are TRBV29-1 and TRBJ1-2, with a possible D match to TRBD1 (5 bases). The length of the CDR3 is 11 residues. Germline values: CDR1 SQVTM, CDR2 ANQGSEA. The V gene lost 4 bases and the J gene lost 8 bases, with 11 bases spanning the gap. CDR3: CSVVMGQGYTF. In DNA form, the CDR3 reads TGCAGCGTTGTAATGGGGCAGGGCTACACCTTC.

This clonotype has more than one count but fewer than ten. CDR3 region: CATTGLAERQFF. CDR3 DNA sequence: TGTGCCACCACGGGACTAGCGGAGAGGCAGTTCTTC. V usage is TRBV2 and J usage is TRBJ2-1; TRBD2 matches at 11 bases. Germline V gives CDR1 SNHLY, CDR2 FYNNEI. The J segment lost 12 bases and the V segment lost 10 bases, leaving 8 bases of the junction unmatched. This CDR3 has 12 residues.

The chain links TRBV19 to TRBJ2-3; D gene uncertain. The CDR3 runs 14 residues. The germline V gene has CDR1 LNHDA and CDR2 SQIVND (reference sequence). Trimming took 3 bases from V and 1 from J, leaving 8 bases between them. The CDR3 protein is CASSIGWGTDTQYF. Written as DNA, the CDR3 is TGTGCCAGTAGTATCGGTTGGGGCACAGATACGCAGTATTTT.

Many counts were recorded for this clonotype. The rearrangement uses TRBV7-2 and TRBJ2-7; D may correspond to TRBD1 or TRBD2 (5 bases each). This CDR3 region has 11 residues. V was pared by 5 bases and J by 9 bases, with 11 bases between. Looked up from germline, CDR1 is SGHTA and CDR2 is FQGNSA. The chain's CDR3 is CASSDRGAQYF. CDR3 bases: TGTGCCAGCAGCGATAGGGGAGCGCAGTACTTC.

This clonotype was recorded a few times. This chain links TRBV7-6 with TRBJ2-7; D gene unclear. The CDR3 loop spans 13 amino acids. V was clipped by 1 base and J by 5 bases, with 9 bases between them. Germline assignment: CDR1 SGHVS and CDR2 FNYEAQ. The CDR3 DNA is TGTGCCAGCAGCTTAGTAGCAGGTAACGAGCAGTACTTC. Amino acid sequence: CASSLVAGNEQYF.

At least ten counts were recorded for this clonotype. This sequence joins TRBV7-3 and TRBJ2-2; 11 bases are a match to TRBD2. The CDR3 has 16 amino acids. After removal of 6 bases from V and 3 bases from J, the junction contained 6 bases not matched to a gene. Germline-derived CDR1 and CDR2 are SGHTA and FQGTGA. CDR3 DNA sequence: TGTGCCAGCAGTCGTCGGACTAGCGGGTACACCGGGGAGCTGTTTTTT. As protein: CASSRRTSGYTGELFF.

This clonotype was counted between two and nine times. The chain has TRBV20-1 and TRBJ1-6; a possible D gene is TRBD1 (5 bases). Germline CDR1 reads DFQATT; CDR2 reads SNEGSKA (reference sequence). Trimming took off 3 bases at V and 5 bases at J, with 8 bases between the two ends. The CDR3 covers 13 residues. The CDR3 DNA reads as TGCAGTGCTAGGACAGATCATAATTCACCCCTCCACTTT. Residues: CSARTDHNSPLHF.

This clonotype came up many times. An end of the junction differs from the germline gene, which may be a read error. The chain joins TRBV6-2 or TRBV6-3 to TRBJ2-7; the D gene is possibly TRBD1 (6 bases). Germline CDR1 and CDR2: MNHEY and SVGEGT. The CDR3 extends over 12 amino acids. The CDR3 here is CASSYSIGDKHF. The CDR3 DNA sequence: TGTGCCAGCAGTTACTCCATCGGGGACAAACACTTC.

This clonotype appeared a few times. CDR3 bases: TGCAGCGTTGGAACCGAGGGATTAGCTAACTATGGCTACACCTTC. Translating it yields CSVGTEGLANYGYTF. The chain has TRBV29-1 and TRBJ1-2; D gene uncertain. The ends were cut back, 4 bases at V and 0 bases at J, with 15 bases in the middle. The CDR3 is made up of 15 amino acids. CDR1 SQVTM and CDR2 ANQGSEA come from the germline V gene.

The rearrangement links TRBV6-2 or TRBV6-3 to TRBJ2-7, with D perhaps being TRBD1 or TRBD2 (5 bases each). V was shortened by 11 bases and J by 2 bases, with 19 bases between the two germline ends. CDR1 and CDR2 from the germline V gene are MNHEY and SVGEGT. The CDR3 covers 14 residues. CDR3 DNA sequence: TGTGCCGCTTCCGATGAGGGGTTGACCTACGAGCAGTACTTC. It is translated as CAASDEGLTYEQYF.

This clonotype was seen only a few times. The CDR3 nucleotides read TGTGCCAGCAGTTTAGGGTTTCGGGGACCTGGGGCTGAAAAACTGTTTTTT. Translating it yields CASSLGFRGPGAEKLFF. The rearrangement links TRBV12-3 or TRBV12-4 to TRBJ1-4; maybe TRBD1 (5 bases). Trimming shortened V by 1 base and J by 7 bases, and 19 bases separated the two germline ends. This CDR3 contains 17 residues.

This clonotype came up many times. The V call is TRBV6-5, the J call TRBJ2-5, with D unresolved. This CDR3 is built from 13 residues. Per germline, CDR1 MNHEY and CDR2 SVGAGI. The V end lost 0 bases, the J end lost 4 bases, and 6 bases lay between the germline ends. The CDR3 sequence: CASSYSARETQYF. The CDR3 coding sequence is TGTGCCAGCAGTTACTCCGCGAGAGAGACCCAGTACTTC.

This clonotype has a handful of counts. J is TRBJ2-2 and V is TRBV6-2 or TRBV6-3, with TRBD1 matching over 7 bases. The V gene end was trimmed by 2 bases and the J gene end by 3 bases; junction bases not matched to a gene: 3. The CDR3 has 15 residues. Germline CDR1 MNHEY, CDR2 SVGEGT. The CDR3 region is CASSYATGYTGELFF. The CDR3 bases are TGTGCCAGCAGTTACGCGACAGGGTACACCGGGGAGCTGTTTTTT.

A few counts support this clonotype. The chain uses TRBV10-3 and TRBJ1-1; the D gene is possibly TRBD1 (5 bases). The germline V and J ends were trimmed by 2 bases and 4 bases, with 14 bases remaining between them. Germline CDR1 and CDR2: ENHRY and SYGVKD. This CDR3 comprises 15 residues. CDR3: CAISEPQGEVTEAFF. The CDR3 nucleotides are TGTGCCATCAGTGAGCCGCAGGGCGAGGTCACTGAAGCTTTCTTT.